Listed below are T cell receptor beta chains from one sample, sequenced in a study of cytomegalovirus exposure and HLA in healthy donors. Only in-frame clones appear in the TCRdb table, and some are missing; sequencing was by immunoSEQ multiplex PCR. The sample yields 75,000 to 95,000 clones, approximately 66% seen once. The sequencing sample was made of PBMCs. Receptor source: a young man in good health and CMV-seronegative. CDR3s include the opening cysteine and the closing phenylalanine or tryptophan. D genes are given only for firm matches.

D gene: -
J gene: TRBJ1-3
V gene: TRBV27
CDR3 protein: CANPGGGYSGNTIYF

D gene: -
J gene: TRBJ2-7
V gene: TRBV6-5
CDR3 protein: CASTAWATKYAEQYF

D gene: TRBD1
J gene: TRBJ2-7
V gene: TRBV6-1
CDR3 protein: CASSGLRDRDFYEQYF

D gene: -
J gene: TRBJ2-3
V gene: TRBV11-2
CDR3 protein: CASSLVGGGLDTQYF

D gene: TRBD1
J gene: TRBJ2-7
V gene: TRBV4-3
CDR3 protein: CASSHQTGSLYEQYF

D gene: -
J gene: TRBJ1-6
V gene: TRBV27
CDR3 protein: CASSLRTVNSPLHF

D gene: -
J gene: TRBJ2-7
V gene: TRBV5-5
CDR3 protein: CASRAHYEQYF

D gene: -
J gene: TRBJ2-6
V gene: TRBV7-2
CDR3 protein: CASSRQVGANVLTF

D gene: TRBD1
J gene: TRBJ2-7
V gene: TRBV4-1
CDR3 protein: CASSQNIPGTGGNEQYF

D gene: TRBD2
J gene: TRBJ2-5
V gene: TRBV5-1
CDR3 protein: CASSRDPGTGTSGRTPPEYF

D gene: TRBD1
J gene: TRBJ1-6
V gene: TRBV19
CDR3 protein: CASKQGGSVLSLDSPLHF

D gene: -
J gene: TRBJ2-2
V gene: TRBV18
CDR3 protein: CASSPDSGGELFF

D gene: TRBD1
J gene: TRBJ2-7
V gene: TRBV5-1
CDR3 protein: CASSTLQGPGYEQYF

D gene: -
J gene: TRBJ2-1
V gene: TRBV9
CDR3 protein: CASSVGDPNEQFF

D gene: -
J gene: TRBJ2-7
V gene: TRBV4-1
CDR3 protein: CASSLRTTNYEQYF

D gene: -
J gene: TRBJ1-4
V gene: TRBV6-6
CDR3 protein: CASSYPGGTNEKLFF

D gene: -
J gene: TRBJ2-4
V gene: TRBV5-1
CDR3 protein: CASSLAAGGIKNIQYF

D gene: TRBD1
J gene: TRBJ1-2
V gene: TRBV15
CDR3 protein: CATSRVGTGELNYGYTF

D gene: -
J gene: -
V gene: TRBV25-1
CDR3 protein: CASRAPGRGYEQYF

D gene: -
J gene: TRBJ1-2
V gene: TRBV21-1
CDR3 protein: CASKGERAPRTANYGYTF

D gene: -
J gene: TRBJ1-5
V gene: TRBV28
CDR3 protein: CASDNAGYSNQPQHF

D gene: TRBD1
J gene: TRBJ1-2
V gene: TRBV7-2
CDR3 protein: CASSLGRQGWGYTF

D gene: TRBD2
J gene: TRBJ2-1
V gene: TRBV5-6
CDR3 protein: CASKPGASGSYNEQFF

D gene: TRBD1
J gene: TRBJ2-7
V gene: TRBV7-3
CDR3 protein: CASSYDRGLEQYF

D gene: TRBD1
J gene: TRBJ2-1
V gene: TRBV5-1
CDR3 protein: CASRRDRDYNEQFF

D gene: -
J gene: TRBJ1-2
V gene: TRBV5-8
CDR3 protein: CASSPQTVYGYTF

D gene: TRBD2
J gene: TRBJ2-3
V gene: TRBV27
CDR3 protein: CASKELAGGSTDTQYF

D gene: -
J gene: TRBJ1-5
V gene: TRBV2
CDR3 protein: CASSFSTGRQPQHF

D gene: -
J gene: TRBJ1-5
V gene: TRBV27
CDR3 protein: CASSPAGQPQHF

D gene: TRBD1
J gene: TRBJ1-3
V gene: TRBV25-1
CDR3 protein: CASGQGDSGNTIYF

D gene: TRBD2
J gene: TRBJ2-2
V gene: TRBV2
CDR3 protein: CASSELREGTGELFF

D gene: TRBD2
J gene: TRBJ2-7
V gene: TRBV7-2
CDR3 protein: CASSSGLAGPLGEQYF

D gene: TRBD2
J gene: TRBJ2-7
V gene: TRBV15
CDR3 protein: CATSRLQAGTSGRAVPYEQYF

D gene: TRBD2
J gene: TRBJ2-7
V gene: TRBV5-4
CDR3 protein: CASSLGLAGEPGEQYF

D gene: -
J gene: TRBJ1-6
V gene: TRBV23-1
CDR3 protein: CASSRRGSDSPLHF

D gene: -
J gene: TRBJ2-7
V gene: TRBV15
CDR3 protein: CATSRDRPRGSYEQYF

D gene: -
J gene: TRBJ2-3
V gene: TRBV10-3
CDR3 protein: CAISWTRGAGDTQYF

D gene: -
J gene: TRBJ2-7
V gene: TRBV5-1
CDR3 protein: CASSLGDTIYEQYF

D gene: -
J gene: TRBJ1-1
V gene: TRBV7-3
CDR3 protein: CASSLGSNTEAFF

D gene: -
J gene: TRBJ1-5
V gene: TRBV30
CDR3 protein: CAWSVREGPNQPQHF

D gene: TRBD2
J gene: TRBJ2-7
V gene: TRBV28
CDR3 protein: CASSLGRASYEQYF

D gene: TRBD1
J gene: TRBJ1-4
V gene: TRBV6-1
CDR3 protein: CASSGQGAADEKLFF

D gene: TRBD1
J gene: TRBJ1-6
V gene: TRBV10-3
CDR3 protein: CAISEGRDRLNSPLHF

D gene: -
J gene: TRBJ2-1
V gene: TRBV11-2
CDR3 protein: CASSREIGYNEQFF

D gene: TRBD2
J gene: TRBJ2-2
V gene: TRBV5-4
CDR3 protein: CASSQGLAGNGELFF

D gene: TRBD1
J gene: TRBJ2-1
V gene: TRBV2
CDR3 protein: CASSEGTGDMEQFF

D gene: -
J gene: TRBJ2-4
V gene: TRBV28
CDR3 protein: CASSLSGVAKNIQYF

D gene: TRBD1
J gene: TRBJ1-4
V gene: TRBV28
CDR3 protein: CASSSPGTAYINEKLFF

D gene: TRBD1
J gene: TRBJ1-5
V gene: TRBV28
CDR3 protein: CASRPTGEIQPQHF

D gene: -
J gene: TRBJ1-2
V gene: TRBV9
CDR3 protein: CASSVGGGYGYTF

D gene: -
J gene: TRBJ1-2
V gene: TRBV29-1
CDR3 protein: CSVDEGGYTF

D gene: -
J gene: TRBJ1-3
V gene: TRBV5-1
CDR3 protein: CASSLAGGSGNTIYF

D gene: TRBD1
J gene: TRBJ2-2
V gene: TRBV5-1
CDR3 protein: CASSTQGATGELFF